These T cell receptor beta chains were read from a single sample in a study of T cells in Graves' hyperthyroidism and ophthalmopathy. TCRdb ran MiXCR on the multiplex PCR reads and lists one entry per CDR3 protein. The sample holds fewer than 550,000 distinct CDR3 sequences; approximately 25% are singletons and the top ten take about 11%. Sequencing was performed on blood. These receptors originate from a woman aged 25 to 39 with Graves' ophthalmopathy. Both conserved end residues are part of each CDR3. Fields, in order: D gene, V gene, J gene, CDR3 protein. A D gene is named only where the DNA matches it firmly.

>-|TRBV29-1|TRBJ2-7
CSVEDLGNEQYF
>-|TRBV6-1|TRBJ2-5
CASRPTSAGQETQYF
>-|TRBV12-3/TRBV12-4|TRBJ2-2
CASSLARGTAGELFF
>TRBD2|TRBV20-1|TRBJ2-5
CSAPPPSGVETQYF
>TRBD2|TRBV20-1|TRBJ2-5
CSARVLAGGPRETQYF
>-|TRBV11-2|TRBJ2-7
CASSLDPGSSYEQYF
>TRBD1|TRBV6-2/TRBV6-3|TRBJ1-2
CASSSNRGQNYGYTF
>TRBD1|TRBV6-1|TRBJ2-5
CASSRDRVETQYF
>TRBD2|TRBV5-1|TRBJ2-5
CASSFYSGGRQETQYF
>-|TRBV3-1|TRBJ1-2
CASTPSGTARYGYTF
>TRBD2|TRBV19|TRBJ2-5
CASSALAGIPQETQYF
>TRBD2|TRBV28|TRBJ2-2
CASKRDPGELFF
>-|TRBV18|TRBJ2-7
CASSPPIVLGHEQYF
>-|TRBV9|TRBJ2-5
CASSVGVQSETQYF
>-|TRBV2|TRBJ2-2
CASSELIPLGSGGELFF
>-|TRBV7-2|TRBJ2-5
CASSLERETQYF
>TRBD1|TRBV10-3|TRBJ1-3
CATYRGSSGNTIYF
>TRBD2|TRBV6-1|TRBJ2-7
CASMNSGGLYEQYF
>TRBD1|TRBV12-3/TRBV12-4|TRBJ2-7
CASGTGYGEQYF
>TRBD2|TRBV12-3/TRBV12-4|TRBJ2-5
CASSQDLAGGKETQYF
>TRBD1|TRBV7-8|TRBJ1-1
CASSLGDRGHAEAFF
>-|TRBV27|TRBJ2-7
CASSFRSGGPYEQYF
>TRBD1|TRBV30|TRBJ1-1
CAWTGGNTEAFF
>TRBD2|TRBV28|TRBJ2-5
CASSWTLAGGQETQYF
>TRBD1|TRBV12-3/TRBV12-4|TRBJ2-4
CASRDRGKNIKYF
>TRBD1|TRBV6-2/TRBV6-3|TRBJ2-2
CANRGQGYTGELFF
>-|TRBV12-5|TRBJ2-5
CASASAGETQYF
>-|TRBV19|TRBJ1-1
CASSIEVRGTEAFF
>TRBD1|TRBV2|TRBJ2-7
CASSDWDRIYEQYF
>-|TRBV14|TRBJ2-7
CASSRTSGASYEQYF
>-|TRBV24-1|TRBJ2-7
CATSAANSYEQYF
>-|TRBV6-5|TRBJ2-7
CASKATRDSYEQYF
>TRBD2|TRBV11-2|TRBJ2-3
CASSFTSGGPADTQYF
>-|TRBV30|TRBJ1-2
CAWSLVQGSGYTF
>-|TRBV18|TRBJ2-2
CASSPRGSGELFF
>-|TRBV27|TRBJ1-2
CASSGRTSNYGYTF
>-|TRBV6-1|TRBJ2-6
CASSEEPSGANVLTF
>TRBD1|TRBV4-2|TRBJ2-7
CASSHLTGAEYEQYF
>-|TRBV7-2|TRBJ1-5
CASSSNRAQPQHF
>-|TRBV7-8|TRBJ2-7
CASSSGAGSPGEQYF
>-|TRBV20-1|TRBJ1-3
CSARDLTASGNTIYF
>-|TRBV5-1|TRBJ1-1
CASGTAVGSTEAFF
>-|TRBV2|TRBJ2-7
CASKRWTTYEQYF
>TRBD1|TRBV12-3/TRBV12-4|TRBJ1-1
CASSLAVGGRTNTEAFF
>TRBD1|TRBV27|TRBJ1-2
CASSSPDRGYGYTF
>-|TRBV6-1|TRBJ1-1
CAAAGGVQAEAFF
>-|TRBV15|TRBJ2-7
CATSPLTFAVANEQYF
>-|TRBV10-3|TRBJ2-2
CAIRGTPTGNTGELFF
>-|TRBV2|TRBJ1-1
CASSGTILAAFF
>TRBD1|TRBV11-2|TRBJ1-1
CATAGTGAYTEAFF
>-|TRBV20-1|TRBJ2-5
CSAYIQGRYQETQYF
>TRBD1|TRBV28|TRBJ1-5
CASSFRDSHNSNQPQHF
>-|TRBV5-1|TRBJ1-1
CASSFPSQVGEAFF
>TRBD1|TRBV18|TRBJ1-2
CASSPDREYGYTF
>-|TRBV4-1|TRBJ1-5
CASSQDYTYQPQHF
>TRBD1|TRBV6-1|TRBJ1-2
CASKVGQGYYGYTF
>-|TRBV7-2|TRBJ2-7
CASSLAVLEQYF
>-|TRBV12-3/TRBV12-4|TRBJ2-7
CASSSPRDGSYEQYF
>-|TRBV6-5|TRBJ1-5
CASSSPGTGSNQPQHF
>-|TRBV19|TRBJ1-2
CASSSALRDGYTF